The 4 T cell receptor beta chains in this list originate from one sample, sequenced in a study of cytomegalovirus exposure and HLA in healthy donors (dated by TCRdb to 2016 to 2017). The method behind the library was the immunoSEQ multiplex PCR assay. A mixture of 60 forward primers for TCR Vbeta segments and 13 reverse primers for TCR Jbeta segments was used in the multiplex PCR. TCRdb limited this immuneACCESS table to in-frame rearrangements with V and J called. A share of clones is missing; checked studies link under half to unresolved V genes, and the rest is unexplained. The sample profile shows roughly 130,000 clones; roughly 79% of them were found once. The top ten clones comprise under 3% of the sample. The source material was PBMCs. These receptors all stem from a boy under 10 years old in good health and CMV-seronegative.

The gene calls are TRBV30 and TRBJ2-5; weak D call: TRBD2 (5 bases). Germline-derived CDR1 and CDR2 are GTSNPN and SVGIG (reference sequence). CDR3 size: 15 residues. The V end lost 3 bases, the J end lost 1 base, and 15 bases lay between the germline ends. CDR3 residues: CAWRFGIPSQETQYF. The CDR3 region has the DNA TGTGCCTGGAGATTCGGGATACCATCCCAAGAGACCCAGTACTTC.

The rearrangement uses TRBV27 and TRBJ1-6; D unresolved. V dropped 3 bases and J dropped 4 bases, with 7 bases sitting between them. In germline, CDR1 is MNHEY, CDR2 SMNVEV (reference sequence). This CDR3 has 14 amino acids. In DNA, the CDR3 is TGTGCCAGCAGTTTCGTCAGTTATAATTCACCCCTCCACTTT. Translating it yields CASSFVSYNSPLHF.

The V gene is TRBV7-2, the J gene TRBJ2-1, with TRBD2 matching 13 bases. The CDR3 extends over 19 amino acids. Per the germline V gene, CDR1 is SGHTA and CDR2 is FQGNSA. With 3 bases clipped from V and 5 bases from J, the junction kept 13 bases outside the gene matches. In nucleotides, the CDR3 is TGTGCCAGCAGCTTTTGGGGGACTAGCGGGACCCGCTACCACAATGAGCAGTTCTTC. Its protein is CASSFWGTSGTRYHNEQFF. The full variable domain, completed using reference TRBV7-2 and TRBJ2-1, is GAGVSQSPSNKVTEKGKDVELRCDPISGHTALYWYRQSLGQGLEFLIYFQGNSAPDKSGLPSDRFSAERTGGSVSTLTIQRTQQEDSAVYLCASSFWGTSGTRYHNEQFFGPGTRLTVL.

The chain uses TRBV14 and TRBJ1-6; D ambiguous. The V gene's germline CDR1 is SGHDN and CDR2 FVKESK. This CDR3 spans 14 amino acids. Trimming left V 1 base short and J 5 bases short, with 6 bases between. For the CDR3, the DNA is TGTGCCAGCAGCCAAGGATCGGATAATTCACCCCTCCACTTT. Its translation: CASSQGSDNSPLHF.